This T cell receptor beta chain was sequenced in a study of blood T cell repertoires in COVID-19 (TCRdb year 2020). Some background on the complete study: Samples from collaborators originated in the United States, Italy and Spain and spanned both the acute and convalescent phases of COVID-19. The prospective study material was composed of cDNA or gDNA derived from T cells, B-cell-depleted T cells, or PBMCs. Subjects who had been exposed to COVID-19, were actively infected with it, or had recovered from it provided the deeply sampled blood TCRbeta repertoires that made up the dataset. The repertoires were released in a freely available public database intended as a resource for research on the immune response to SARS-CoV-2. Samples were obtained from the ongoing ImmuneRACE study (first 160 participants) and from 1,000 to 1,500 subjects provided by 6 global collaborators. Sample metadata almost always included a de-identified subject ID, COVID-19 status, age in years and sex. Where HLA class I and class II types were available, the types were taken from metadata supplied by the sample provider, not from assay-based typing.

TCRbeta CDR3 regions were amplified from genomic DNA by means of the immunoSEQ Assay, a bias-controlled multiplex PCR. The original pipeline was this. The number of nucleated cells in each sample was estimated from the amplification of reference gene primers within the assay. Sequence reads were collapsed and filtered to measure the absolute abundance of every unique TCRbeta CDR3 rearrangement. Productive Simpson clonality was computed per sample as the square root of Simpson's diversity index over productive rearrangements. The table comes from immuneACCESS by way of TCRdb, which keeps in-frame sequences with V and J called. Part of the clones is missing from these tables; in studies checked, under half for an unresolved V gene and the rest for unknown reasons. V and J calls and clone size are given by that table; D and trimming were obtained from the DNA. This sample holds 140,000 or so clones; over 80% were observed only once. Roughly 9.6% of the sample lies in the top ten.

Summary of the overall study and its limitations: The quantity of clinical and demographic metadata differed by source and by participant and was supplied without curation.

As regards this clone: Its antigen specificity is not known. No quality values exist for individual bases; no much larger clone is one base distant.

From the cysteine up to the phenylalanine, the CDR3 has a length of 15 residues. Only the CDR3 part of the read is kept: 45 bases, read in frame from the first base. According to the germline V gene, CDR1 reads MNHEY and CDR2 reads SVGAGI. V lost 2 bases and J lost 1 base; the stretch between them is 11 bases long. Each collaborating institution followed its own protocols to collect whole blood in K2EDTA tubes. For TCRbeta analysis, collaborator samples were shipped as frozen whole blood, as isolated PBMCs, or as DNA extracted from either sample type. Sequencing was carried out using peripheral blood. This clonotype was sampled from a woman older than 75 with acute or convalescent COVID-19. The chain is assembled from TRBV6-5 and TRBJ1-1; a tentative D match to TRBD1 spans 6 bases. The nucleotide sequence reads TGTGCCAGCAGTTACGCACCGACAGGGAACACTGAAGCTTTCTTT. Translated, it gives CASSYAPTGNTEAFF.